This paragraph reports one T cell receptor beta chain. Its antigen is not known. TCRdb re-analyzed the 5' RACE reads; it lists each CDR3 protein once, without DNA. This sample contains some 210,000 distinct CDR3 sequences. This CDR3 spans 17 amino acids. Germline loops: CDR1 MGHRA, CDR2 YSYEKL. The data belong to a study of monozygotic twins with inflammatory bowel disease. Regarding the study as a whole: In the analysis, different T cell subtypes could not be told apart.

This TCR derives from a human donor with ulcerative colitis or Crohn's disease, or a healthy co-twin of an affected twin (not recorded which). The sequencing input was blood. This chain connects TRBV4-1 to TRBJ1-2; as DNA is missing, the TRBD1 call by TCRdb cannot be tested. CDR3 in amino acids: CASSQDLGTGGASGYTF.